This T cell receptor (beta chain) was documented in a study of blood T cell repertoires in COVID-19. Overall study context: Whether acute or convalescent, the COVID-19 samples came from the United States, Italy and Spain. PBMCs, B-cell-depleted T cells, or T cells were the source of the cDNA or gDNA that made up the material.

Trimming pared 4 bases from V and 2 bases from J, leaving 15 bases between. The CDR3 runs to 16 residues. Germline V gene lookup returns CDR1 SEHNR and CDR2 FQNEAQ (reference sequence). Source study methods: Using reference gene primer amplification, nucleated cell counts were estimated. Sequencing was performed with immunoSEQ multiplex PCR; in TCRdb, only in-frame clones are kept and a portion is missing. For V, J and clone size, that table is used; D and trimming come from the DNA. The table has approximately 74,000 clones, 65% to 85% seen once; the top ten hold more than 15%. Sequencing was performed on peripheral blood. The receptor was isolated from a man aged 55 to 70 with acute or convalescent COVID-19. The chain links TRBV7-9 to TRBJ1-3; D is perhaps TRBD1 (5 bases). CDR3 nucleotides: TGTGCCAGCAGCTCAGCAGGGAGTCTCACTGGAAACACCATATATTTT. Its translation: CASSSAGSLTGNTIYF.